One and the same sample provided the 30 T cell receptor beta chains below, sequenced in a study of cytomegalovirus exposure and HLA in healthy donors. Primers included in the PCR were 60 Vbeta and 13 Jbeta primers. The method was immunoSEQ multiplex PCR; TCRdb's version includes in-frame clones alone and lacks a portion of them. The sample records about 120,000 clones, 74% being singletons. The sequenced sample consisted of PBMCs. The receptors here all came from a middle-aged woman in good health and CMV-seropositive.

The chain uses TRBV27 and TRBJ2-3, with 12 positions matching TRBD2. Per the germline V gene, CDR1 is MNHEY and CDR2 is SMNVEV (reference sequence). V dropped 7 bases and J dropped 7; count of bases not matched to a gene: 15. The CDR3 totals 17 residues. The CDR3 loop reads CASNLTPATSGRHTQYF. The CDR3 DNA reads TGTGCCAGCAACCTCACCCCGGCGACTAGCGGGAGACATACGCAGTATTTT.

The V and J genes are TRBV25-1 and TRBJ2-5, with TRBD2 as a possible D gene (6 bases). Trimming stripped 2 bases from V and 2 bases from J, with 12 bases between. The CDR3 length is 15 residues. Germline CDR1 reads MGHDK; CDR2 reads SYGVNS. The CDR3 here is CASSEVGGVQETQYF. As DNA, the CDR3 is TGTGCCAGCAGTGAAGTTGGAGGGGTACAAGAGACCCAGTACTTC.

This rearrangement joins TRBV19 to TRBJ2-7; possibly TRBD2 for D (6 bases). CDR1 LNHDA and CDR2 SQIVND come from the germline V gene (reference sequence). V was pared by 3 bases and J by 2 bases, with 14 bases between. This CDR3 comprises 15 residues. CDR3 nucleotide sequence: TGTGCCAGTAGTATTCGCGGGGACTCGGCCTACGAGCAGTACTTC. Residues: CASSIRGDSAYEQYF. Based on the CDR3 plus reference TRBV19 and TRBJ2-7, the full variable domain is DGGITQSPKYLFRKEGQNVTLSCEQNLNHDAMYWYRQDPGQGLRLIYYSQIVNDFQKGDIAEGYSVSREKKESFPLTVTSAQKNPTAFYLCASSIRGDSAYEQYFGPGTRLTVT.

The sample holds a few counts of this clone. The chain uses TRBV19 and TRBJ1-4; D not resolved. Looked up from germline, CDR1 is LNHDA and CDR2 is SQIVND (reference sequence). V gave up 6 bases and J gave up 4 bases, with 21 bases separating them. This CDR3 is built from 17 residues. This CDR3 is CASRKKWRNRDNEKLFF. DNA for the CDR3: TGTGCCAGTAGAAAGAAGTGGAGGAATAGGGATAATGAAAAACTGTTTTTT.

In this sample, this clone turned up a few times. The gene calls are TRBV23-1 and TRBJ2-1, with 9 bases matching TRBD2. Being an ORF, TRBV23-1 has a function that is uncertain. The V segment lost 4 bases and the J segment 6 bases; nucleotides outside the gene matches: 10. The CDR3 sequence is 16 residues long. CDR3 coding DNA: TGCGCCAGCAGTCCCCCCGCTAGCGGGGCGGGCAATGAGCAGTTCTTC. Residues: CASSPPASGAGNEQFF.

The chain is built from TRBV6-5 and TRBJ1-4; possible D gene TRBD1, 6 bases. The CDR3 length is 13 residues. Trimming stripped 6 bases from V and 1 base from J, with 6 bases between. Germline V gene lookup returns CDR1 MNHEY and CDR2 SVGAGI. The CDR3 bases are TGTGCCAGCAGGGACAGAACTAATGAAAAACTGTTTTTT. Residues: CASRDRTNEKLFF.

The DNA for the CDR3 is TGTGCCAGCTCACCCCTAGGCAGGGCTGACACTGAAGCTTTCTTT. It codes for CASSPLGRADTEAFF. The V and J genes are TRBV18 and TRBJ1-1; D perhaps matches TRBD1 (5 bases). The CDR3 loop spans 15 amino acids. V lost 3 bases and J 3 bases, leaving 14 bases between the germline ends. CDR1 and CDR2 from the germline V gene are KGHSH and LQKENI. Complete variable domain (other parts from reference TRBV18 and TRBJ1-1): NAGVMQNPRHLVRRRGQEARLRCSPMKGHSHVYWYRQLPEEGLKFMVYLQKENIIDESGMPKERFSAEFPKEGPSILRIQQVVRGDSAAYFCASSPLGRADTEAFFGQGTRLTVV.

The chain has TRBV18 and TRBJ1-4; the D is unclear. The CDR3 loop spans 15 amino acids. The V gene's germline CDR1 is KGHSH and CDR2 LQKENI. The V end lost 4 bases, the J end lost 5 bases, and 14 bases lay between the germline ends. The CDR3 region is CASSLYVSPNEKLFF. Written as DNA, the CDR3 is TGTGCCAGCTCACTCTACGTATCTCCGAATGAAAAACTGTTTTTT.

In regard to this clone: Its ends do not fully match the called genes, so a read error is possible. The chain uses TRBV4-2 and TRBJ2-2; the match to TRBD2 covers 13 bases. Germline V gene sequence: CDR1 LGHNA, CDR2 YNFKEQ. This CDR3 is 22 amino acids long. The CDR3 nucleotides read TGTGCCAGCAGCCAAATTCGGACTAGCGGGAGAGGGGGGGTAGGGGACACTGGGGAGCTGTTTTTT. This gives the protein CASSQIRTSGRGGVGDTGELFF.

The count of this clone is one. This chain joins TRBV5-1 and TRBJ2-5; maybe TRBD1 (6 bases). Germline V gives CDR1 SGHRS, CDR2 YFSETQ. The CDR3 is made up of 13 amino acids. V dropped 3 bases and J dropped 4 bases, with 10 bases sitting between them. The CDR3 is CASSYGTRETQYF. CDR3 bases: TGCGCCAGCAGCTACGGGACACGAGAGACCCAGTACTTC. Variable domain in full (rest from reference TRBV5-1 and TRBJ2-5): KAGVTQTPRYLIKTRGQQVTLSCSPISGHRSVSWYQQTPGQGLQFLFEYFSETQRNKGNFPGRFSGRQFSNSRSEMNVSTLELGDSALYLCASSYGTRETQYFGPGTRLLVL.

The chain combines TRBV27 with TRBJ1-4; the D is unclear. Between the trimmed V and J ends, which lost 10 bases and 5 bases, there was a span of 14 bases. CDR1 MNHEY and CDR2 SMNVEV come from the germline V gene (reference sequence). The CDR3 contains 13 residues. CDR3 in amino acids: CATARRENEKLFF. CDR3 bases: TGTGCCACCGCCCGGAGGGAAAATGAAAAACTGTTTTTT.

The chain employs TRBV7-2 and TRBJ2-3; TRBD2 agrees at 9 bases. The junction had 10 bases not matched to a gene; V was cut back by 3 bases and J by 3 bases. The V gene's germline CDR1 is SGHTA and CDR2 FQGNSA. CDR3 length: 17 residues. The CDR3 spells CASSFRGAGGLTDTQYF. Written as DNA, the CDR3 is TGTGCCAGCAGCTTCAGGGGGGCGGGGGGGCTGACAGATACGCAGTATTTT.

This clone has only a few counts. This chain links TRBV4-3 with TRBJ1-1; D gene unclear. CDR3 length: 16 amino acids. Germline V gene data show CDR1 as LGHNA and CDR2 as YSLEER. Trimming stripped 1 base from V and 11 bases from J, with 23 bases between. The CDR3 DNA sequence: TGCGCCAGCAGCCAAGGCTTTGGAGCGGGATTCGATGAGGCTTTCTTT. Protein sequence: CASSQGFGAGFDEAFF.

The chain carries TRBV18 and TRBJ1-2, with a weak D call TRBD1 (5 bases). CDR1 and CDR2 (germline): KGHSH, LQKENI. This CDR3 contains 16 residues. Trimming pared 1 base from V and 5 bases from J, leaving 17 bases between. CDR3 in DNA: TGTGCCAGCTCACCACGCTCGGCAGGGAAAGCATATGGCTACACCTTC. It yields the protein CASSPRSAGKAYGYTF.

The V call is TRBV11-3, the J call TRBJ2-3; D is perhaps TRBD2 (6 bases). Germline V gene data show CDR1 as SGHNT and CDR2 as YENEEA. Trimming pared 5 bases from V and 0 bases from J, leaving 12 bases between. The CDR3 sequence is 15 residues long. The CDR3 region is CASSTGETSTDTQYF. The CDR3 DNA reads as TGTGCCAGCAGCACGGGAGAAACTAGCACAGATACGCAGTATTTT.

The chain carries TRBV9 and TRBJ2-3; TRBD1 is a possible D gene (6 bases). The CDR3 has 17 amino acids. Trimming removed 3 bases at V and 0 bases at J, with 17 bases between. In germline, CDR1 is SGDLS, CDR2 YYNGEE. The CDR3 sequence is CASSDPGQPTSTDTQYF. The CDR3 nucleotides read TGTGCCAGCAGCGACCCGGGACAACCTACTAGCACAGATACGCAGTATTTT.

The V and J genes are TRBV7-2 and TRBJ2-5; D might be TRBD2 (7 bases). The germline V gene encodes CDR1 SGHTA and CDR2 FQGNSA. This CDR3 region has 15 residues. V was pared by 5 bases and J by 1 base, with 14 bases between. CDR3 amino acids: CASSTYRGAQETQYF. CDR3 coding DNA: TGTGCCAGCAGCACATACCGGGGGGCCCAAGAGACCCAGTACTTC.

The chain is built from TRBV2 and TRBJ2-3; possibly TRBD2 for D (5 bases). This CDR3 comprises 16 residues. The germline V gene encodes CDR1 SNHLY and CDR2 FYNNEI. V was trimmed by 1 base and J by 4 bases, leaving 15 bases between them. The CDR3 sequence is CASSEELGSGADTQYF. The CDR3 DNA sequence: TGTGCCAGCAGTGAAGAGCTGGGGAGCGGCGCAGATACGCAGTATTTT.

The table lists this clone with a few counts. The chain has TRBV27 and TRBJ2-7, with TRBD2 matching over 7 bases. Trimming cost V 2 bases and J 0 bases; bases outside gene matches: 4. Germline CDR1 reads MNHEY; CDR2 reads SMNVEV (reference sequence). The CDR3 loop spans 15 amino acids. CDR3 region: CASSLGGGVSYEQYF. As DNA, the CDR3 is TGTGCCAGCAGTTTAGGGGGGGGAGTCTCCTACGAGCAGTACTTC.

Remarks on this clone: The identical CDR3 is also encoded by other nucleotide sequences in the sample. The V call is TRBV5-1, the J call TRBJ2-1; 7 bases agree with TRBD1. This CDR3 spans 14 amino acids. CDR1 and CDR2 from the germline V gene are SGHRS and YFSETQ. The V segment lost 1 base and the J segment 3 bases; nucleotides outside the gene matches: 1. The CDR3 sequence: CASSLRQGYNEQFF. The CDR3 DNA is TGCGCCAGCAGCTTGAGACAGGGCTACAATGAGCAGTTCTTC.

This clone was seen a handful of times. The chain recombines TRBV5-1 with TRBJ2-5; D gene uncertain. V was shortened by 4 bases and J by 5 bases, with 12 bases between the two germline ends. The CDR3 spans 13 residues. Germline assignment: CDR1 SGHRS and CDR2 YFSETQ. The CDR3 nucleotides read TGCGCCAGCAGCCCGAGTTTGAGGGAGACCCAGTACTTC. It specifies CASSPSLRETQYF.

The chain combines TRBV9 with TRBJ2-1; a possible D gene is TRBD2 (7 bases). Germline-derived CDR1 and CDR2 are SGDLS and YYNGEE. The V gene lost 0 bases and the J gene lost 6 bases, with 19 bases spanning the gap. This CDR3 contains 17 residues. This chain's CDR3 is CASSVAPTGRGVNEQFF. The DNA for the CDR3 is TGTGCCAGCAGCGTAGCCCCCACAGGGAGGGGAGTCAATGAGCAGTTCTTC.

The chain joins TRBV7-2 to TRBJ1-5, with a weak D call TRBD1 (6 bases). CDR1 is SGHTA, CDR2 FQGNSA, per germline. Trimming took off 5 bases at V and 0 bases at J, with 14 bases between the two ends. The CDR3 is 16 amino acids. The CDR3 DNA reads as TGTGCCAGCAGCCCTACCGGGACATATAGCAATCAGCCCCAGCATTTT. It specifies CASSPTGTYSNQPQHF.

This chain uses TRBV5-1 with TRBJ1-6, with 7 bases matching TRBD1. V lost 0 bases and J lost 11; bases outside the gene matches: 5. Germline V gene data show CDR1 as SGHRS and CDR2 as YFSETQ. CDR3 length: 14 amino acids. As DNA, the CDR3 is TGCGCCAGCAGCTTGGAACAGGGGCTTGCACCCCTCCACTTT. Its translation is CASSLEQGLAPLHF.

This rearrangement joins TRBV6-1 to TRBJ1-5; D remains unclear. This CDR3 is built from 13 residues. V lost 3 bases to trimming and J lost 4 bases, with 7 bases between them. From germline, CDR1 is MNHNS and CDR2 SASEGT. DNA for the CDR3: TGTGCCAGCAGTGAGAGACTAAATCAGCCCCAGCATTTT. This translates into CASSERLNQPQHF.

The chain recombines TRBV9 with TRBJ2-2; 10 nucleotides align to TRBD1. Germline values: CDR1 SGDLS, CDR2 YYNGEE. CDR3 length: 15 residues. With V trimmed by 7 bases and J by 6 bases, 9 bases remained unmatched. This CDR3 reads CASPGDRGRPGELFF. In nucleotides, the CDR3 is TGTGCCAGCCCGGGGGACAGGGGAAGGCCCGGGGAGCTGTTTTTT.

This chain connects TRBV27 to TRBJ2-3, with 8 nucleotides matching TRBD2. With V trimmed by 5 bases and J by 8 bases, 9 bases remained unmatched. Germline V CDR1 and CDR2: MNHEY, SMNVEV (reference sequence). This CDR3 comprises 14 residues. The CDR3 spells CASSASGGGATQYF. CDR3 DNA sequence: TGTGCCAGCAGTGCGAGCGGGGGTGGCGCTACGCAGTATTTT.

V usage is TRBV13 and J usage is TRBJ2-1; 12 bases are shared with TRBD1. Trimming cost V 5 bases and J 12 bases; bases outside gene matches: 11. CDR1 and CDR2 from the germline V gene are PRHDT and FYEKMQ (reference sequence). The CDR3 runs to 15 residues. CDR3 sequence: CASSRPGQGAGGQFF. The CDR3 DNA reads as TGTGCCAGCAGCCGGCCGGGACAGGGGGCCGGGGGGCAGTTCTTC.

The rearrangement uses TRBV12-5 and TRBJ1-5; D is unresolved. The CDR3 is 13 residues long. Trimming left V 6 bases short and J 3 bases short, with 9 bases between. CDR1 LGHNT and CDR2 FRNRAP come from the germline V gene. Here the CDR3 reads CASGSVYNQPQHF. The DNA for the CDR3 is TGTGCTAGTGGCTCCGTTTACAATCAGCCCCAGCATTTT.

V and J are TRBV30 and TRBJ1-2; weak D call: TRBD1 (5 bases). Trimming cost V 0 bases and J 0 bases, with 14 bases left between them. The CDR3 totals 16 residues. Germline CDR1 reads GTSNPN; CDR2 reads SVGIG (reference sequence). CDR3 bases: TGTGCCTGGAGTGTGTCTTTCTGGGGCACTAACTATGGCTACACCTTC. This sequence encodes CAWSVSFWGTNYGYTF.